This T cell receptor beta chain was observed in a study of blood T cell repertoires in COVID-19. Study overall: The United States, Italy and Spain provided the acute and convalescent COVID-19 samples. Sample material is recorded as cDNA or gDNA derived from T cells, B-cell-depleted T cells, or PBMCs.

This clone has more than one count but fewer than ten. Profiling relied on immunoSEQ multiplex PCR, and the TCRdb table lists in-frame clones only, not all of them. The sample shows a few hundred thousand clones, about four fifths of them seen only once. Trimming took 5 bases from V and 6 from J; bases not matched to a gene: 9. The CDR3 is 15 amino acids. The germline gives CDR1 SGHVS, CDR2 FNYEAQ. The chain recombines TRBV7-6 with TRBJ1-5, with 8 bases that match TRBD1. Sequenced material: peripheral blood. The sequence derives from a human donor with acute or convalescent COVID-19. The donor label of this sample is uncertain. The DNA of the CDR3 is TGTGCCAGCAGCCTATGGACAGGGTCAGGTCAGCCCCAGCATTTT. The encoded protein is CASSLWTGSGQPQHF.